This TCR beta chain was obtained from a study of T cell repertoires in cytomegalovirus infection. Using its own MiXCR run on the reads, TCRdb lists one record per CDR3 protein. The data contain some 900,000 distinct CDR3 sequences, less than 35% of them singletons. This clonotype was detected many times. Its antigen remains unknown. The CDR3 is 14 amino acids. Trimming removed 2 bases at V and 6 bases at J, with 11 bases between. Germline loops: CDR1 MNHEY, CDR2 SVGAGI. The V and J genes are TRBV6-5 and TRBJ2-4; D is perhaps TRBD1 or TRBD2 (5 bases each). The sequence came from a human donor in good health (CMV status not recorded). Some clones in this sample may be carry-over from other donors' samples. Source: cultured CD8+ T cells from PBMCs, taken from culture after CMV antigen stimulation. The CDR3 spells CASSYGGSGNIQYF. DNA of the CDR3: TGTGCCAGCAGTTACGGGGGATCGGGAAACATTCAGTACTTC.